These 13 T cell receptor beta chains were all obtained from the same sample, sequenced in a study of shared clonotypes between healthy human individuals. The method was immunoSEQ multiplex PCR; TCRdb's version includes in-frame clones alone and lacks a portion of them. The table records about 1.1 million clones, approximately 80% of them present only once. Sequencing used memory CD4+ T cells from PBMCs. The subset here: CD45RA-negative fraction. The receptors come from a man between 18 and 35 years old in good health. Some clones in this sample may be carry-over from other donors' samples.

V usage is TRBV30 and J usage is TRBJ2-7; no clear D. Trimming pared 1 base from V and 3 bases from J, leaving 4 bases between. CDR1 and CDR2 (germline): GTSNPN, SVGIG (reference sequence). This CDR3 has 11 amino acids. The CDR3 spells CAWSGYYEQYF. DNA for the CDR3: TGTGCCTGGAGTGGATACTACGAGCAGTACTTC.

The V gene is TRBV29-1, the J gene TRBJ1-4; tentative D call: TRBD1 (5 bases). In germline, CDR1 is SQVTM, CDR2 ANQGSEA. CDR3 length equals 15 residues. V lost 0 bases and J 7 bases, leaving 15 bases between the germline ends. CDR3 sequence (DNA): TGCAGCGTTGAAGATCGAAGGGGCTTAGGTGAAAAACTGTTTTTT. Its protein product is CSVEDRRGLGEKLFF.

To note about this clone: This sample also contains other DNA sequences that code for the same CDR3. DNA of the CDR3: TGTGCCAGCAGGGGAACCGGGGGCAATCAGCCCCAGCATTTT. It is translated as CASRGTGGNQPQHF. V gene TRBV27 combines with J gene TRBJ1-5; no clear D. The CDR3 sequence is 14 residues long. CDR1 and CDR2 from the germline V gene are MNHEY and SMNVEV (reference sequence). The germline V and J ends were trimmed by 6 bases and 2 bases, with 11 bases remaining between them.

The chain employs TRBV27 and TRBJ2-7; 8 bases align to TRBD1. Trimming took 8 bases from V and 6 from J; bases not matched to a gene: 12. The CDR3 consists of 14 residues. Looked up from germline, CDR1 is MNHEY and CDR2 is SMNVEV (reference sequence). The CDR3 sequence is CASGHQGALREQYF. The CDR3 coding sequence is TGTGCCAGCGGCCACCAGGGGGCGCTACGCGAGCAGTACTTC.

This rearrangement joins TRBV9 to TRBJ2-7; D is undetermined. The CDR3 covers 15 residues. Trimming cost V 0 bases and J 2 bases, with 12 bases left between them. CDR1 and CDR2 (germline): SGDLS, YYNGEE. The CDR3 DNA follows: TGTGCCAGCAGCGTAGCGCCGGACCATCCCTACGAGCAGTACTTC. As protein: CASSVAPDHPYEQYF.

This clone was seen only once. This chain joins TRBV27 and TRBJ2-4, with no clear D. CDR1 MNHEY and CDR2 SMNVEV come from the germline V gene (reference sequence). V lost 0 bases and J lost 6, with 18 bases in between. CDR3 size: 17 residues. Here the CDR3 DNA reads TGTGCCAGCAGTTTATCGAGCCAGAGCCTGGCTGGAAACATTCAGTACTTC. Protein product: CASSLSSQSLAGNIQYF.

In its sample, this clone was seen many times. V is TRBV4-1 and J is TRBJ2-7, with 11 nucleotides matching TRBD1. This CDR3 is built from 15 residues. V lost 4 bases, J lost 5 bases, and 7 bases stayed unmatched. CDR1 is MGHRA and CDR2 is YSYEKL in the germline V gene. CDR3 DNA: TGCGCCAGCAGCCCCCACGGGACAGGGGGGGACGAGCAGTACTTC. The encoded protein is CASSPHGTGGDEQYF.

The genes are TRBV28 and TRBJ2-3, with no clear D. The V gene lost 10 bases and the J gene lost 8 bases, with 10 bases spanning the gap. The CDR3 runs 10 residues. CDR1 is MDHEN, CDR2 SYDVKM, per germline. CDR3 protein: CATTHGTQYF. The CDR3 coding sequence is TGTGCCACCACCCATGGTACGCAGTATTTT. The complete variable domain, with remaining parts taken from reference TRBV28 and TRBJ2-3, reads DVKVTQSSRYLVKRTGEKVFLECVQDMDHENMFWYRQDPGLGLRLIYFSYDVKMKEKGDIPEGYSVSREKKERFSLILESASTNQTSMYLCATTHGTQYFGPGTRLTVL.

The chain is built from TRBV7-8 and TRBJ1-1, with D unresolved. Germline CDR1 reads SGHVS; CDR2 reads FQNEAQ. The CDR3 is 16 amino acids. V dropped 1 base and J dropped 0 bases, with 12 bases sitting between them. The CDR3 bases are TGTGCCAGCAGCTTAGGGGTTCAGACGCTGAACACTGAAGCTTTCTTT. It yields the protein CASSLGVQTLNTEAFF.

The genes are TRBV6-5 and TRBJ1-1; D uncertain. Germline values: CDR1 MNHEY, CDR2 SVGAGI. The CDR3 has 14 residues. V dropped 4 bases and J dropped 6 bases, with 15 bases sitting between them. The chain's CDR3 is CASSSHSVGAEAFF. As DNA, the CDR3 is TGTGCCAGCAGTTCCCACTCCGTCGGCGCTGAAGCTTTCTTT.

This clone was observed once. The J gene is TRBJ1-3, the V gene TRBV18; D gene unclear. Trimming pared 3 bases from V and 0 bases from J, leaving 21 bases between. The CDR3 has 19 amino acids. In germline, CDR1 is KGHSH, CDR2 LQKENI. Written as DNA, the CDR3 is TGTGCCAGCTCACCCCGTGGAGGGCCGAGAACAAGCTCTGGAAACACCATATATTTT. Translated: CASSPRGGPRTSSGNTIYF.

Only a few counts were recorded for this clone. V gene TRBV10-3 combines with J gene TRBJ2-7; no clear D. The ends were cut back, 4 bases at V and 9 bases at J, with 13 bases in the middle. CDR1 and CDR2 from the germline V gene are ENHRY and SYGVKD. CDR3 size: 12 residues. Here the CDR3 DNA reads TGTGCCATCAGTGGGGCGTGGTCAGGGCAGTACTTC. Translation gives CAISGAWSGQYF.

The rearrangement uses TRBV5-1 and TRBJ2-7; 9 bases match TRBD2. V was clipped by 4 bases and J by 4 bases; unmatched bases: 21. This CDR3 comprises 19 residues. Germline loops: CDR1 SGHRS, CDR2 YFSETQ. Here the CDR3 reads CASSSGRTSGSFGGYEQYF. For the CDR3, the DNA is TGCGCCAGCAGCAGTGGAAGAACTAGCGGGTCCTTTGGGGGGTACGAGCAGTACTTC.